The rows below give T cell receptor beta chains drawn from one sample of a study of T cell repertoires in cytomegalovirus infection. Using its own MiXCR run on the reads, TCRdb lists one record per CDR3 protein. The sample contains about 570,000 distinct CDR3 sequences, roughly 42% of which appear only once. Antigens for these TCRs are unknown. This specimen was cultured PBMCs, taken from culture after CMV antigen stimulation. The receptor set was obtained from a human donor in good health (CMV status not recorded). Some clones in this sample may be carry-over from other donors' samples. Both conserved end residues are part of each CDR3. Fields, in order: J gene, D gene, clone size, V gene, CDR3 DNA, CDR3 protein. A D gene is named only where the DNA matches it firmly. A clone size is listed for some rows: how often the clone was seen (once, few, many), or a class if it is expanded.

j_call: TRBJ2-1; d_call: -; clone_size: -; v_call: TRBV27; cdr3_nt: TGTGCCAGCAGTCGGACATTGTACAATGAGCAGTTCTTC; cdr3_aa: CASSRTLYNEQFF
j_call: TRBJ2-3; d_call: TRBD1; clone_size: once; v_call: TRBV4-3; cdr3_nt: TGCGCCAGCAGCGGACTGCAACAGGGGTCAGATACGCAGTATTTT; cdr3_aa: CASSGLQQGSDTQYF
j_call: TRBJ2-1; d_call: -; clone_size: few; v_call: TRBV7-8; cdr3_nt: TGTGCCAGCAGCTTAGGGACTTGGAGCTCCTACAATGAGCAGTTCTTC; cdr3_aa: CASSLGTWSSYNEQFF
j_call: TRBJ2-5; d_call: TRBD2; clone_size: once; v_call: TRBV7-3; cdr3_nt: TGTGCCAGCAGCATGGGACTAGCGGAGACTAAAGAGACCCAGTACTTC; cdr3_aa: CASSMGLAETKETQYF
j_call: TRBJ2-5; d_call: TRBD1; clone_size: -; v_call: TRBV5-6; cdr3_nt: TGTGCCAGCAGCGGACCCACAGGGGGCCAAGAGACCCAGTACTTC; cdr3_aa: CASSGPTGGQETQYF
j_call: TRBJ2-7; d_call: TRBD1; clone_size: -; v_call: TRBV20-1; cdr3_nt: TGCAGTGCCAGCTCGGGACAGGCGCCCTACGAGCAGTACTTC; cdr3_aa: CSASSGQAPYEQYF
j_call: TRBJ2-5; d_call: -; clone_size: few; v_call: TRBV6-6; cdr3_nt: TGTGCCAGCAGAAAAGGACCACAAAGGGGGGAGACCCAGTACTTC; cdr3_aa: CASRKGPQRGETQYF
j_call: TRBJ1-2; d_call: -; clone_size: -; v_call: TRBV19; cdr3_nt: TGTGCCAGTAGTATTGGCAGCCTGTATGGCTACACCTTC; cdr3_aa: CASSIGSLYGYTF
j_call: TRBJ2-3; d_call: -; clone_size: few; v_call: TRBV4-1; cdr3_nt: TGCGCCAGCAGCCAAGATAGTTTTGGAGCTAGCACAGATACGCAGTATTTT; cdr3_aa: CASSQDSFGASTDTQYF
j_call: TRBJ2-6; d_call: -; clone_size: -; v_call: TRBV12-3/TRBV12-4; cdr3_nt: TGTGCCAGCAGCCGCACAAAGGCTAGCTCTGGGGCCAACGTCCTGACTTTC; cdr3_aa: CASSRTKASSGANVLTF
j_call: TRBJ1-3; d_call: TRBD1; clone_size: few; v_call: TRBV4-3; cdr3_nt: TGCGCCAGCAGCTTAGACAGGGGGCGAGGAAACACCATATATTTT; cdr3_aa: CASSLDRGRGNTIYF
j_call: TRBJ1-5; d_call: TRBD1; clone_size: -; v_call: TRBV20-1; cdr3_nt: TGCAGTGCTAGCTTAGGGGGACAGGGGAGCAATCAGCCCCAGCATTTT; cdr3_aa: CSASLGGQGSNQPQHF
j_call: TRBJ2-1; d_call: -; clone_size: -; v_call: TRBV7-2; cdr3_nt: TGTGCCAGCAGGGGGTTAGGGCGGAATGAGCAGTTCTTC; cdr3_aa: CASRGLGRNEQFF
j_call: TRBJ2-3; d_call: -; clone_size: -; v_call: TRBV20-1; cdr3_nt: TGCAGTGTGGAGGTCCCCCAACGGGATACGCAGTATTTT; cdr3_aa: CSVEVPQRDTQYF
j_call: TRBJ2-2; d_call: -; clone_size: many; v_call: TRBV7-6; cdr3_nt: TGTGCCAGCAGCCTGAACACCGGGGAGCTGTTTTTT; cdr3_aa: CASSLNTGELFF
j_call: TRBJ2-2; d_call: -; clone_size: few; v_call: TRBV19; cdr3_nt: TGTGCCAGTAATAGGGGGGCCAACACCGGGGAGCTGTTTTTT; cdr3_aa: CASNRGANTGELFF
j_call: TRBJ2-7; d_call: TRBD2; clone_size: -; v_call: TRBV12-3/TRBV12-4; cdr3_nt: TGTGCCAGCAGTTTAACCGGGGGGGCCATCCCTACGAAGCAGTACTTC; cdr3_aa: CASSLTGGAIPTKQYF
j_call: TRBJ1-3; d_call: -; clone_size: few; v_call: TRBV7-2; cdr3_nt: TGTGCCAGCAGCTTAGTTTGGGGATCTGGAAACACCATATATTTT; cdr3_aa: CASSLVWGSGNTIYF
j_call: TRBJ2-2; d_call: -; clone_size: -; v_call: TRBV28; cdr3_nt: TGTGCCACCTCTGACCCTCGTGGCACCGGGGAGCTGTTTTTT; cdr3_aa: CATSDPRGTGELFF
j_call: TRBJ1-5; d_call: -; clone_size: few; v_call: TRBV7-9; cdr3_nt: TGTGCCAGCAGCGCGGAGAGGGGGGACCAGCCCCAGCATTTT; cdr3_aa: CASSAERGDQPQHF
j_call: TRBJ2-1; d_call: -; clone_size: -; v_call: TRBV12-3/TRBV12-4; cdr3_nt: TGTGCCAGCAGTCCGGGACCGTTCTCCTACAATGAGCAGTTCTTC; cdr3_aa: CASSPGPFSYNEQFF
j_call: TRBJ1-1; d_call: TRBD1; clone_size: -; v_call: TRBV7-2; cdr3_nt: TGTGCCAGCAGCTTAGGGAGGGGACAGGGGGCTTTCTTT; cdr3_aa: CASSLGRGQGAFF
j_call: TRBJ2-1; d_call: -; clone_size: -; v_call: TRBV7-8; cdr3_nt: TGTGCCAGCCGACCTTGGGGATTCTCCTACAATGAGCAGTTCTTC; cdr3_aa: CASRPWGFSYNEQFF
j_call: TRBJ2-3; d_call: TRBD1; clone_size: -; v_call: TRBV10-3; cdr3_nt: TGTGCCATCGGGACAGGGGAGACAGATACGCAGTATTTT; cdr3_aa: CAIGTGETDTQYF
j_call: TRBJ2-1; d_call: -; clone_size: few; v_call: TRBV7-8; cdr3_nt: TGTGCCAGCAGCTTAAACAGGGGGGGAAACAATGAGCAGTTCTTC; cdr3_aa: CASSLNRGGNNEQFF
j_call: TRBJ1-6; d_call: -; clone_size: once; v_call: TRBV11-2; cdr3_nt: TGTGCCAGCAGCTTGACAAGAAATTCACCCCTCCACTTT; cdr3_aa: CASSLTRNSPLHF
j_call: TRBJ1-2; d_call: TRBD1; clone_size: few; v_call: TRBV20-1; cdr3_nt: TGCAGTGCTAGACGACAGGGGAGGGAGTATGGCTACACCTTC; cdr3_aa: CSARRQGREYGYTF
j_call: TRBJ1-2; d_call: -; clone_size: few; v_call: TRBV19; cdr3_nt: TGTGCCAGTAGTATGGGCGATAACTATGGCTACACCTTC; cdr3_aa: CASSMGDNYGYTF
j_call: TRBJ2-5; d_call: TRBD2; clone_size: -; v_call: TRBV5-4; cdr3_nt: TGTGCCAGCAGTTTGGGGACTAGCGGGGCGGTGGAGACCCAGTACTTC; cdr3_aa: CASSLGTSGAVETQYF
j_call: TRBJ1-1; d_call: -; clone_size: -; v_call: TRBV7-2; cdr3_nt: TGTGCCAGCAGCCGACAGTGGGGGGACACTGAAGCTTTCTTT; cdr3_aa: CASSRQWGDTEAFF
j_call: TRBJ1-2; d_call: -; clone_size: -; v_call: TRBV28; cdr3_nt: TGTGCCAGCAGTTTAAAAACACCCTATGGCTACACCTTC; cdr3_aa: CASSLKTPYGYTF
j_call: TRBJ1-1; d_call: TRBD1; clone_size: -; v_call: TRBV2; cdr3_nt: TGTGCCAGCAGCCCCGAGGGGGCGGGGGTAGCTTTCTTT; cdr3_aa: CASSPEGAGVAFF
j_call: TRBJ1-6; d_call: -; clone_size: -; v_call: TRBV12-3/TRBV12-4; cdr3_nt: TGTGCCAGCAGTTTTTCCCGGGATTCACCCCTCCACTTT; cdr3_aa: CASSFSRDSPLHF
j_call: TRBJ2-4; d_call: -; clone_size: few; v_call: TRBV7-6; cdr3_nt: TGTGCCAGCAGCTTAGGGACAGCAAACATTCAGTACTTC; cdr3_aa: CASSLGTANIQYF
j_call: TRBJ1-1; d_call: TRBD1; clone_size: -; v_call: TRBV6-6; cdr3_nt: TGTGCCAGCTCCAGGGGGCTCGTCACTGAAGCTTTCTTT; cdr3_aa: CASSRGLVTEAFF
j_call: TRBJ1-4; d_call: -; clone_size: few; v_call: TRBV7-6; cdr3_nt: TGTGCCAGCAGCTTAGAGGTTACTAATGAAAAACTGTTTTTT; cdr3_aa: CASSLEVTNEKLFF
j_call: TRBJ1-4; d_call: TRBD1; clone_size: few; v_call: TRBV4-1; cdr3_nt: TGCGCCAGCAGCTATCGACAGGGAAATGAAAAACTGTTTTTT; cdr3_aa: CASSYRQGNEKLFF
j_call: TRBJ1-2; d_call: TRBD1; clone_size: few; v_call: TRBV7-2; cdr3_nt: TGTGCCAGCAGCCCACAGACAGGGGGCGCAAGCTATGGCTACACCTTC; cdr3_aa: CASSPQTGGASYGYTF
j_call: TRBJ2-4; d_call: -; clone_size: few; v_call: TRBV7-2; cdr3_nt: TGTGCCAGCAGCTCTTTAAACATTCAGTACTTC; cdr3_aa: CASSSLNIQYF
j_call: TRBJ2-1; d_call: -; clone_size: -; v_call: TRBV7-4; cdr3_nt: TGTGCCAGCACGGGGGCCAGGGGCAATGAGCAGTTCTTC; cdr3_aa: CASTGARGNEQFF